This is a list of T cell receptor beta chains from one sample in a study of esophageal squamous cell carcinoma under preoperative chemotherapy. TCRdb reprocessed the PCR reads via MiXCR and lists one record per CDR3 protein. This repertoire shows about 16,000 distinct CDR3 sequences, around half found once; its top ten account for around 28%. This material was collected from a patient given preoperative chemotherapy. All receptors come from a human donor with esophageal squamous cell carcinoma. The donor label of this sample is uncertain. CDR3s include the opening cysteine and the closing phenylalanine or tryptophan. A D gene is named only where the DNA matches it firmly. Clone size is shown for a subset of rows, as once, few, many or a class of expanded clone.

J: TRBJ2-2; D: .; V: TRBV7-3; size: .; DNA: TGTGCCAGCAGCCTTAGCGAGGCCGGGGAGCTGTTTTTT; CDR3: CASSLSEAGELFF
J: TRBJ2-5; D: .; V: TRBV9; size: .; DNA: TGTGCCAGCAGCGTCAGCGGGCGGGACCAAGAGACCCAGTATTTC; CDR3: CASSVSGRDQETQYF
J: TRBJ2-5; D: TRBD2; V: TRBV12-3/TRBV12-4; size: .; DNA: TGTGCCAGCAGTTTTAGCGGGGGGCAAGAGACCCAGTACTTC; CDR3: CASSFSGGQETQYF
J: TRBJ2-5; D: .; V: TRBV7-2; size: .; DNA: TGTGCCAGCAGATCACCAAACGGCCCAGATACGCAGTACTTC; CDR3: CASRSPNGPDTQYF
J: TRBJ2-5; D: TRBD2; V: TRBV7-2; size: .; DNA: TGTGCCAGCAGTACCCTAGCGGTCTCCTACAATGAGCAGTACTTC; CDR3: CASSTLAVSYNEQYF
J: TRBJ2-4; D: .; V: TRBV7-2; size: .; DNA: TGTGCCAGCGGCCAGGGCGTAAGTGCCCAAAACACTCAGTACTTC; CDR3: CASGQGVSAQNTQYF
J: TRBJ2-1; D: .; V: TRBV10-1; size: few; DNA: TGCGCCAGCAGTGAATCACTAGTTGGGACTGAGCAGTTCTTC; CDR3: CASSESLVGTEQFF
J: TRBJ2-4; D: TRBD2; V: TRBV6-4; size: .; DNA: TGTGCCAGCAGTGACTCGGGGGGGGGAGCCAAAAACACGCAGTACTTT; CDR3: CASSDSGGGAKNTQYF
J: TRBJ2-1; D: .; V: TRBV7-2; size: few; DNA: TGTGCCAGCAGCCCGCCGTCAGTTAAAAATGAGCAGTTCTTC; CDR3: CASSPPSVKNEQFF
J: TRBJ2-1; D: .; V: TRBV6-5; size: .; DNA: TGTGCCAGCAGTTACTCGAGAGGCGGGGCGGGGCCAGCGTCCCAGTTCTTC; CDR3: CASSYSRGGAGPASQFF
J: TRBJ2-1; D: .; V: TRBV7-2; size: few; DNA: TGTGCCAGCAGCTCAGGGTCTGGGTACAATGAGCAGTTCTTC; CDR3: CASSSGSGYNEQFF
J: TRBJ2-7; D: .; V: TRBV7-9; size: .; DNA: TGTGCCAGCAGCTTAGCGCAAGGGCGCGAGCAGTACTTC; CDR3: CASSLAQGREQYF
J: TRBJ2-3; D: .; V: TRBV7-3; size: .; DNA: TGTGCCCGCGGCGCGACGCGCGGAGCCATAAATACGCAGTATTTT; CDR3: CARGATRGAINTQYF
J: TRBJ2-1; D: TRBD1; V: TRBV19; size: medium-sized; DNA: TGTGCCAGTAGAGTCGGGGACAGCTCCTACAATGAGCAGTTCTTC; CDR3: CASRVGDSSYNEQFF